This T cell receptor beta chain appears in the sequencing data of a study of OX40 agonist ivuxolimab in advanced cancers. Study-level background: In three patients, partial responses were observed, one with hepatocellular carcinoma and two with cutaneous melanoma. The study, taken as a whole, reports: Average numbers of expanded clones were greater in CD8+ T cells than in CD4+. Some patients who did not respond also had low normalized T-cell clonal expansion.

Blood got drawn at baseline, again on cycle 4 day 1, and then on cycle 7 day 1. Clones were read by immunoSEQ multiplex PCR, and TCRdb kept only the in-frame ones, dropping some. The sample yields some 100,000 clones, just over 90% seen once. J was trimmed by 4 bases and V by 3 bases; bases with no gene match: 5. The CDR3 runs to 14 residues. Per the germline V gene, CDR1 is SEHNR and CDR2 is FQNEAQ (reference sequence). As regards this clone: The antigen is not known.

The rearrangement uses TRBV7-9 and TRBJ1-1; 7 nucleotides agree with TRBD1. Sequenced here: CD4+ or CD8+ T cells sorted from blood, sampled in a trial of the OX40 agonist ivuxolimab. The clonotype originates from an adult with an advanced solid tumor such as melanoma, head and neck, liver or kidney cancer. The CDR3 coding sequence is TGTGCCAGCAGCTTTGGGACAGCGGGCACTGAAGCTTTCTTT. Its translation is CASSFGTAGTEAFF.